Included here is one T cell receptor (beta chain) sequence, with context. The record originates from a study of cytomegalovirus exposure and HLA in healthy donors. PCR was performed using 60 Vbeta and 13 Jbeta primers. Sequenced by immunoSEQ multiplex PCR; TCRdb stores in-frame clones only, minus some. The sample lists about 99,000 clones, roughly 83% occurring once. This CDR3 contains 13 residues. Germline values: CDR1 SQVTM, CDR2 ANQGSEA. V dropped 5 bases and J dropped 11 bases, with 21 bases sitting between them. The chain employs TRBV29-1 and TRBJ1-2; tentative D call: TRBD1 (5 bases). Sequencing input: PBMCs. This clonotype was sampled from a male donor in good health and CMV-seropositive. DNA of the CDR3: TGCAGCGTTAGTGAGGGAGGGACTACCTTGTACACCTTC. This gives the protein CSVSEGGTTLYTF.